These 4 T cell receptor beta chains were all obtained from the same sample, sequenced in a study of human T cells and chemical hapten exposure. Using its own MiXCR run on the RACE reads, TCRdb lists one record per CDR3 protein. The data hold under 200,000 distinct CDR3 sequences, with 13% to 15% observed a single time. Time point specified: patch test 1, 2 weeks after DPC sensitization. Indicated treatment: therapeutic diphenylcyclopropenone sensitization with weekly scalp DPC. The material sequenced was whole blood, taken in connection with sensitization to the hapten diphenylcyclopropenone (DPC). Receptors originate from a woman aged 25 to 39 with alopecia areata. Some clones in this sample may be carry-over from other donors' samples.

This clonotype was seen only a few times. The genes are TRBV29-1 and TRBJ2-2, with D perhaps given as TRBD1 or TRBD2 (6 bases each). There are 15 residues in the CDR3. The V gene's germline CDR1 is SQVTM and CDR2 ANQGSEA. V lost 4 bases to trimming and J lost 2 bases, with 14 bases between them. The CDR3 DNA reads as TGCAGCGTTGGCCTGGGGGGCTCCAACACCGGGGAGCTGTTTTTT. Protein: CSVGLGGSNTGELFF.

This clonotype was found a few times. This chain uses TRBV7-2 with TRBJ1-2, with 8 bases matching TRBD1. The J segment lost 0 bases and the V segment lost 4 bases, leaving 4 bases of the junction unmatched. The CDR3 is made up of 15 amino acids. Germline V CDR1 and CDR2: SGHTA, FQGNSA. The CDR3 sequence: CASSSDRVANYGYTF. In nucleotides, the CDR3 is TGTGCCAGCAGCTCGGACAGGGTGGCTAACTATGGCTACACCTTC.

V is TRBV12-3 or TRBV12-4 and J is TRBJ1-1; no clear D gene. This CDR3 contains 11 residues. The V end lost 0 bases, the J end lost 9 bases, and 5 bases lay between the germline ends. The CDR3 protein is CASSLAGKAFF. In DNA, the CDR3 is TGTGCCAGCAGTTTAGCTGGGAAAGCTTTCTTT.

The rearrangement uses TRBV11-2 and TRBJ2-2; 10 bases line up with TRBD1. The CDR3 is 15 residues long. With V trimmed by 6 bases and J by 5 bases, 6 bases remained unmatched. Germline CDR1 SGHAT, CDR2 FQNNGV. CDR3: CASRDRDRGTGELFF. The CDR3 bases are TGTGCCAGCAGGGACCGGGACAGGGGTACCGGGGAGCTGTTTTTT.